Listed below are T cell receptor beta chains from one sample, sequenced in a study of blood T cell repertoires in COVID-19. Only in-frame clones appear in the TCRdb table, and some are missing; sequencing was by immunoSEQ multiplex PCR. Here the sample spans 25,000 to 35,000 clones, over 75% being singletons. The sequenced sample consisted of peripheral blood. These receptors came from a woman aged 55-69 years with acute or convalescent COVID-19. The CDR3 runs from the conserved cysteine through the conserved F or W. Fields, in order: D gene, clone size, J gene, V gene, CDR3 DNA, CDR3 protein. D genes are given only for firm matches. Some rows have no size entry. The others give once, few or many, or a class for an expanded clone.

TRBD2 NA TRBJ2-1 TRBV9 TGTGCCAGCAGCGTAGGCAGCGGGGGTTCGAGAGAGCAGTTCTTC CASSVGSGGSREQFF
NA NA TRBJ1-3 TRBV5-1 TGCGCCAGCAGCCTCCCTCCCACAGGGTCCGGAAACACCATATATTTT CASSLPPTGSGNTIYF
NA NA TRBJ2-1 TRBV6-4 TGTGCCAGCAGCCCCCAACATCCGTACAATGAGCAGTTCTTC CASSPQHPYNEQFF
NA NA TRBJ2-2 TRBV7-3 TGTGCCAGCAGCTTAACTATGAACACCGGGGAGCTGTTTTTT CASSLTMNTGELFF
NA NA TRBJ2-6 TRBV5-4 TGTGCCAGCAGCTTCTCTATGGCGGGAGGGGCCAACGTCCTGACTTTC CASSFSMAGGANVLTF
NA NA TRBJ1-3 TRBV3-1/TRBV3-2 TGTGCCAGCAGCCAAGGACGGACAGTCGGAAACACCATATATTTT CASSQGRTVGNTIYF
NA once TRBJ2-1 TRBV2 TGTGCCAGCACCGTTGGGGGGTTCTACAATGAGCAGTTCTTC CASTVGGFYNEQFF
NA NA TRBJ1-5 TRBV24-1 TGTGCCACCAGTGATTTGTTTGGCGGGGACCTCGGACCTAATAGCAATCAGCCCCAGCATTTT CATSDLFGGDLGPNSNQPQHF
NA NA TRBJ2-7 TRBV12-3/TRBV12-4 TGTGCCAGCGGATACGGACAGTTCACGTACTTC CASGYGQFTYF
TRBD1 NA TRBJ2-7 TRBV19 TGTGCCAGTAGTTCGGGACAGGGGACCTACGAGCAGTACTTC CASSSGQGTYEQYF
NA NA TRBJ1-1 TRBV7-9 TGTGCCAGCAGCTTATTCCCCCATGTCCAAGCTTTCTTT CASSLFPHVQAFF
NA NA TRBJ1-1 TRBV7-9 TGTGCCAGCAGCTTATTAACTCATCCGGACACTGAAGCTTTCTTT CASSLLTHPDTEAFF
NA NA TRBJ2-3 TRBV12-3/TRBV12-4 TGTGCCAGCAACGGGGGGCCAGATACGCAGTATTTT CASNGGPDTQYF
TRBD2 NA TRBJ2-3 TRBV9 TGTGCCAGCAGCGCCACTAGCGGGCTCACAGATACGCAGTATTTT CASSATSGLTDTQYF
TRBD2 NA TRBJ2-1 TRBV7-6 TGTGCCAGCAGCTTAGCCGCAGTCGACCTAGCGGGGAGAACCTACAATGAGCAGTTCTTC CASSLAAVDLAGRTYNEQFF
NA NA TRBJ1-1 TRBV29-1 TGCAGCGTTGGTCCCGGAGGGACTGAAGCTTTCTTT CSVGPGGTEAFF
NA NA TRBJ1-1 TRBV5-8 TGTGCCAGCAGTTTTCATACGGGACTGATGAACACTGAAGCTTTCTTT CASSFHTGLMNTEAFF
NA NA TRBJ2-3 TRBV24-1 TGTGCCACCAGCGACCTTGGGGCCCGGCATACGCAGTATTTT CATSDLGARHTQYF
NA few TRBJ2-7 TRBV5-1 TGCGCCAGCAGCCCAGGACAGTCCCCCTACGAGCAGTACTTC CASSPGQSPYEQYF
NA NA TRBJ1-6 TRBV12-3/TRBV12-4 TGTGCCAGCAGACACAGGGTTTCACCCCTCCACTTT CASRHRVSPLHF
NA NA TRBJ1-5 TRBV5-5 TGTGCCAGCAGCTTGGGTCTCCAGGGCCCCCAGCCCCAGCATTTT CASSLGLQGPQPQHF
TRBD1 NA TRBJ1-2 TRBV18 TGTGCCAGCTCACCTCGACAGGGCTCCGACTATGGCTACACCTTC CASSPRQGSDYGYTF
NA NA TRBJ1-2 TRBV19 TGTGCCAGTCGGCAGGGGCCCTTCTATGGCTACACCTTC CASRQGPFYGYTF
NA NA TRBJ1-1 TRBV6-5 TGTGCCAGCAGGGGACAGAACACTGAAGCTTTCTTT CASRGQNTEAFF
NA NA TRBJ1-6 TRBV3-1/TRBV3-2 TGTGCCAGCAGCCGGAGCTCCTATAATTCACCCCTCCACTTT CASSRSSYNSPLHF
TRBD1 NA TRBJ1-2 TRBV5-5 TGTGCCAGCAGCTTAACCGGGACAGGGGAAGGCTACACCTTC CASSLTGTGEGYTF
NA NA TRBJ2-5 TRBV7-3 TGTGCCAGCAGCTCCAGGACTGGTAAAGAGACCCAGTACTTC CASSSRTGKETQYF
NA few TRBJ2-7 TRBV28 TGTGCCAGCAGTTATTTAGGGGTCCTTCCCTCTTCCTACGAGCAGTACTTC CASSYLGVLPSSYEQYF
TRBD1 NA TRBJ2-1 TRBV29-1 TGCAGCGTTGAAGCTCCGGGACAGGTTTTTGATGAGCAGTTCTTC CSVEAPGQVFDEQFF
NA few TRBJ1-6 TRBV30 TGTGCCTGGGACAGTAATAATTCACCCCTCCACTTT CAWDSNNSPLHF
NA few TRBJ1-1 TRBV29-1 TGCAGCGTTGCCCGGGGTTCTGAAGCTTTCTTT CSVARGSEAFF
NA NA TRBJ1-1 TRBV11-2 TGTGCCAGCAGCTACGGGGCTGAAGCTTTCTTT CASSYGAEAFF
NA NA TRBJ1-4 TRBV30 TGTGCCTGGACCGTCGGAAGGGGCCCGAATGAAAAACTGTTTTTT CAWTVGRGPNEKLFF
TRBD1 NA TRBJ2-1 TRBV4-1 TGCGCCAGCAGCCGTGCCTCGGGACAGCTCTTGAATGAGCAGTTCTTC CASSRASGQLLNEQFF
NA NA TRBJ1-5 TRBV7-7 TGTGCCAGCAGCTTATCTAGCAACCGATGCAATCAGCCCCAGCATTTT CASSLSSNRCNQPQHF
NA NA TRBJ1-1 TRBV5-8 TGTGCCAGCAGCCTTACTTTCCGATTTGAAGCTTTCTTT CASSLTFRFEAFF
TRBD1 NA TRBJ1-3 TRBV28 TGTGCCAGTCGGGACAGAAACTCTGGAAACACCATATATTTT CASRDRNSGNTIYF
TRBD1 NA TRBJ2-7 TRBV9 TGTGCCAGCAGCGTAGCCGGACAGGGCCCCTACGAGCAGTACTTC CASSVAGQGPYEQYF